Shown below are 21 T cell receptor beta chains from a single sample sequenced in a study of vaccination and CD4 T cells after COVID-19. Antigens of these TCRs are unknown. Oncomine TCR Beta short-read sequencing was applied to DNA from cultured CD4+ T cells. TCRdb analysed the PCR reads with MiXCR anew, one entry per CDR3 protein. This sample has 15,000 to 20,000 distinct CDR3 sequences, with 55% found just once. The treatment is: roughly ten-day PBMC culture with coronavirus spike peptide pools or control peptides (ViraFEST assay). Specimen: CD4+ T cells from blood, cultured in vitro. The source is a human donor who had recovered from COVID-19.

The V gene is TRBV19, the J gene TRBJ2-3; perhaps TRBD1 as D (6 bases). CDR1 and CDR2 from the germline V gene are LNHDA and SQIVND (reference sequence). V was cut by 6 bases and J by 7 bases, with 11 bases left in between. This CDR3 has 12 amino acids. Here the CDR3 DNA reads TGTGCCAGTAGCCTACAGGGATATACGCAGTATTTT. Its protein product is CASSLQGYTQYF.

The chain joins TRBV10-3 to TRBJ2-2, with 13 bases aligning to TRBD2. The length of the CDR3 is 17 residues. With V trimmed by 6 bases and J by 7 bases, 11 bases remained unmatched. Germline V lookup: CDR1 ENHRY, CDR2 SYGVKD. The CDR3 here is CAISQTGTSGISGELFF. In DNA, the CDR3 is TGTGCCATCAGCCAAACCGGGACTAGCGGGATAAGCGGGGAGCTGTTTTTT.

This clonotype was seen more than once but under ten times. The V and J genes are TRBV9 and TRBJ2-7, with 10 bases aligning to TRBD2. V gave up 2 bases and J gave up 2 bases; unmatched junction bases: 4. Germline V lookup: CDR1 SGDLS, CDR2 YYNGEE. The CDR3 length is 15 residues. This CDR3 reads CASSVHGTSAYEQYF. CDR3 sequence (DNA): TGTGCCAGCAGCGTGCACGGGACTAGCGCCTACGAGCAGTACTTC. The entire variable domain, with the rest obtained from reference TRBV9 and TRBJ2-7, is as follows: DSGVTQTPKHLITATGQRVTLRCSPRSGDLSVYWYQQSLDQGLQFLIQYYNGEERAKGNILERFSAQQFPDLHSELNLSSLELGDSALYFCASSVHGTSAYEQYFGPGTRLTVT.

This clonotype was seen a handful of times. The V call is TRBV27, the J call TRBJ2-5; 11 bases match TRBD2. V was clipped by 4 bases and J by 6 bases; unmatched bases: 10. The CDR3 consists of 16 residues. Germline CDR1 reads MNHEY; CDR2 reads SMNVEV (reference sequence). CDR3 region: CASSSLTSGIGKTQYF. In DNA form, the CDR3 reads TGTGCCAGCAGTTCCCTGACTAGCGGGATAGGAAAGACCCAGTACTTC.

This clonotype was counted only a few times. This chain joins TRBV28 and TRBJ1-5; D gene uncertain. Germline CDR1 and CDR2: MDHEN and SYDVKM. Trimming pared 2 bases from V and 4 bases from J, leaving 12 bases between. CDR3 length equals 15 residues. The CDR3 sequence is CASSLIGGPNQPQHF. CDR3 sequence (DNA): TGTGCCAGCAGTTTAATTGGCGGCCCGAATCAGCCCCAGCATTTT.

The sample holds a few counts of this clonotype. The rearrangement links TRBV12-3 or TRBV12-4 to TRBJ1-2, with D unclear. The CDR3 is 12 amino acids. V was cut by 4 bases and J by 8 bases, with 11 bases left in between. CDR3 in DNA: TGTGCCAGCAGTTCTAGGGCATGGGGCTACACCTTC. Protein product: CASSSRAWGYTF.

This clonotype was found once. The chain is built from TRBV2 and TRBJ2-7; 7 bases align to TRBD1. Germline V CDR1 and CDR2: SNHLY, FYNNEI. This CDR3 contains 14 residues. V lost 6 bases to trimming and J lost 4 bases; unmatched junction nucleotides: 9. Here the CDR3 reads CASRVGQDQYEQYF. Written as DNA, the CDR3 is TGTGCCAGCAGGGTCGGACAGGACCAATACGAGCAGTACTTC.

This sequence joins TRBV7-3 and TRBJ2-3; 9 positions match TRBD2. Trimming removed 2 bases from V and 2 bases from J; junction bases left unmatched: 8. The CDR3 extends over 17 amino acids. In germline, CDR1 is SGHTA, CDR2 FQGTGA. CDR3 nucleotide sequence: TGTGCCAGCAGCTTAGGAGCGGGAGGATACACCACAGATACGCAGTATTTT. Encoded protein: CASSLGAGGYTTDTQYF.

This clonotype occurred a few times. The rearrangement uses TRBV7-9 and TRBJ1-2; a possible D gene is TRBD1 (5 bases). Germline CDR1 and CDR2: SEHNR and FQNEAQ (reference sequence). This CDR3 has 13 amino acids. V was pared by 5 bases and J by 6 bases, with 13 bases between. Here the CDR3 DNA reads TGTGCCAGCAGCCCGACAGTTATGAATGGCTACACCTTC. This encodes CASSPTVMNGYTF.

This clonotype has only a few counts. The chain recombines TRBV6-1 with TRBJ2-7; 9 bases map to TRBD2. Trimming cost V 6 bases and J 0 bases; bases outside gene matches: 6. There are 15 residues in the CDR3. The germline V gene encodes CDR1 MNHNS and CDR2 SASEGT. The chain's CDR3 is CASSRLSGSSYEQYF. The DNA of the CDR3 is TGTGCCAGCAGCCGGCTTAGCGGGAGCTCCTACGAGCAGTACTTC.

J is TRBJ2-5 and V is TRBV9; D is uncertain. Germline CDR1 and CDR2: SGDLS and YYNGEE. V was clipped by 0 bases and J by 4 bases, with 10 bases between them. CDR3 length: 14 residues. CDR3 sequence: CASSVGVDGETQYF. DNA for the CDR3: TGTGCCAGCAGCGTAGGGGTAGACGGAGAGACCCAGTACTTC.

The chain is built from TRBV7-2 and TRBJ2-7, with unresolved D. Trimming took off 4 bases at V and 2 bases at J, with 3 bases between the two ends. The CDR3 length is 11 residues. CDR1 and CDR2 (germline): SGHTA, FQGNSA. The CDR3 DNA sequence: TGTGCCAGCAGCTCGGCCTACGAGCAGTACTTC. It encodes CASSSAYEQYF. The entire variable domain, with the rest obtained from reference TRBV7-2 and TRBJ2-7, is as follows: GAGVSQSPSNKVTEKGKDVELRCDPISGHTALYWYRQSLGQGLEFLIYFQGNSAPDKSGLPSDRFSAERTGGSVSTLTIQRTQQEDSAVYLCASSSAYEQYFGPGTRLTVT.

Only one count was recorded for this clonotype. The rearrangement joins TRBV28 to TRBJ2-7; D tentatively fits TRBD1 or TRBD2 (5 bases each). The CDR3 contains 15 residues. CDR1 and CDR2 (germline): MDHEN, SYDVKM. Trimming pared 4 bases from V and 0 bases from J, leaving 13 bases between. CDR3 in amino acids: CASSWLATGSYEQYF. The CDR3 DNA is TGTGCCAGCAGTTGGCTAGCCACAGGCTCCTACGAGCAGTACTTC.

This clonotype was seen only once. The J gene is TRBJ2-2, the V gene TRBV5-4; 7 bases align to TRBD2. This CDR3 has 14 residues. Losses at the gene ends were 4 bases for V and 8 bases for J; bases not matched to a gene: 8. Germline loops: CDR1 SGHNT, CDR2 YYREEE (reference sequence). The CDR3 DNA reads TGTGCCAGCAGCCCTCGGGGAGGGGCGGGGGAGCTGTTTTTT. Protein product: CASSPRGGAGELFF.

This clonotype turned up a few times. The V and J genes are TRBV6-1 and TRBJ1-1, with D unresolved. The germline CDR1 and CDR2 sequences are MNHNS and SASEGT. The CDR3 length is 16 residues. V was pared by 6 bases and J by 1 base, with 18 bases between. CDR3 nucleotides: TGTGCCAGCAGCCGCAGGCCACCCCGGGCGAACACTGAAGCTTTCTTT. Translation: CASSRRPPRANTEAFF.

In regard to this clonotype: One end of the junction is discordant with germline, which a read error may explain. The chain employs TRBV2 and TRBJ1-1; D remains unclear. This CDR3 comprises 11 residues. Germline CDR1 is SNHLY and CDR2 is FYNNEI. The CDR3 sequence is CASNENTEAFF. DNA of the CDR3: TGTGCCAGCAATGAAAACACTGAAGCTTTCTTT.

The chain carries TRBV30 and TRBJ2-6; tentatively, D is TRBD2 (6 bases). CDR1 and CDR2 from the germline V gene are GTSNPN and SVGIG (reference sequence). Trimming stripped 5 bases from V and 0 bases from J, with 8 bases between. The length of the CDR3 is 14 residues. CDR3 amino acids: CAWGGISGANVLTF. For the CDR3, the DNA is TGTGCCTGGGGCGGGATCTCTGGGGCCAACGTCCTGACTTTC. The variable domain in full, with the rest retrieved from reference TRBV30 and TRBJ2-6, is SQTIHQWPATLVQPVGSPLSLECTVEGTSNPNLYWYRQAAGRGLQLLFYSVGIGQISSEVPQNLSASRPQDRQFILSSKKLLLSDSGFYLCAWGGISGANVLTFGAGSRLTVL.

This clonotype was detected only a few times. V usage is TRBV10-1 and J usage is TRBJ2-1; no clear D. This CDR3 is 15 amino acids long. The germline CDR1 and CDR2 sequences are WNHNN and SYGVQD (reference sequence). Trimming removed 0 bases from V and 6 bases from J, with 12 bases in between. The CDR3 here is CASSESEGYGNEQFF. Here the CDR3 DNA reads TGCGCCAGCAGTGAGTCCGAAGGGTACGGCAATGAGCAGTTCTTC.

This chain connects TRBV11-2 to TRBJ2-1; D is perhaps TRBD1 (6 bases). Germline V CDR1 and CDR2: SGHAT, FQNNGV. The CDR3 is made up of 16 amino acids. The V gene lost 5 bases and the J gene lost 2 bases, with 16 bases spanning the gap. The CDR3: CASSTLGGAAYNEQFF. CDR3 bases: TGTGCCAGCAGCACCCTAGGGGGAGCTGCCTACAATGAGCAGTTCTTC. The full variable domain, with the rest looked up from reference TRBV11-2 and TRBJ2-1, is EAGVAQSPRYKIIEKRQSVAFWCNPISGHATLYWYQQILGQGPKLLIQFQNNGVVDDSQLPKDRFSAERLKGVDSTLKIQPAKLEDSAVYLCASSTLGGAAYNEQFFGPGTRLTVL.

The chain carries TRBV6-5 and TRBJ2-2; TRBD1 matches at 7 bases. With V trimmed by 1 base and J by 0 bases, 2 bases remained unmatched. This CDR3 region has 16 residues. Germline loops: CDR1 MNHEY, CDR2 SVGAGI. The CDR3 sequence is CASSYLGTANTGELFF. The DNA of the CDR3 is TGTGCCAGCAGTTACTTAGGGACAGCGAACACCGGGGAGCTGTTTTTT.

V usage is TRBV24-1 and J usage is TRBJ2-5; 7 nucleotides match TRBD2. This CDR3 comprises 15 residues. CDR1 is KGHDR, CDR2 SFDVKD, per germline. J gave up 5 bases and V 4 bases, and 9 bases lay outside the gene matches. The CDR3 spells CATSDRGLVGETQYF. CDR3 coding DNA: TGTGCCACCAGTGACCGTGGACTAGTCGGGGAGACCCAGTACTTC.